A single sample gave rise to the 23 T cell receptor beta chains below, sequenced in a study of OX40 agonist ivuxolimab in advanced cancers. Measured with immunoSEQ multiplex PCR; TCRdb has only the in-frame clones, and not every one. The table shows more than 55,000 clones, with 80% to 90% occurring only once. The input for sequencing was CD4+ or CD8+ T cells sorted from blood, taken in a trial of the OX40 agonist ivuxolimab. These receptor sequences come from an adult with an advanced solid tumor such as melanoma, head and neck, liver or kidney cancer.

J is TRBJ2-1 and V is TRBV5-1; 11 nucleotides agree with TRBD2. Unmatched junction bases numbered 5, after V lost 0 bases and J lost 6 bases. The V gene's germline CDR1 is SGHRS and CDR2 YFSETQ. The CDR3 covers 16 residues. This CDR3 reads CASSLDGTSGFNEQFF. In DNA form, the CDR3 reads TGCGCCAGCAGCTTGGACGGGACTAGCGGTTTCAATGAGCAGTTCTTC.

The gene calls are TRBV28 and TRBJ1-2; D might be TRBD1 (6 bases). In germline, CDR1 is MDHEN, CDR2 SYDVKM. The length of the CDR3 is 16 residues. The germline V and J ends were trimmed by 1 base and 4 bases, with 16 bases remaining between them. The CDR3 loop is CASSLFDAGEGYGYTF. For the CDR3, the DNA is TGTGCCAGCAGTTTATTCGATGCAGGGGAGGGCTATGGCTACACCTTC.

The chain is built from TRBV19 and TRBJ2-1, with 7 bases lining up with TRBD2. The germline V gene has CDR1 LNHDA and CDR2 SQIVND (reference sequence). The CDR3 contains 14 residues. J was trimmed by 6 bases and V by 6 bases; bases with no gene match: 8. CDR3 amino acids: CASRIRGGSNEQFF. CDR3 nucleotide sequence: TGTGCCAGTAGGATCCGGGGAGGGAGCAATGAGCAGTTCTTC.

This chain joins TRBV5-1 and TRBJ1-6, with D possibly being TRBD1 (5 bases). V lost 1 base, J lost 8 bases, and 16 bases lay in between. The CDR3 is made up of 16 amino acids. Per germline, CDR1 SGHRS and CDR2 YFSETQ. The CDR3 DNA follows: TGCGCCAGCAGCTTGCTGCTCGGAGACAGTTATTCACCCCTCCACTTT. Residues: CASSLLLGDSYSPLHF.

This clone was recorded only once. The chain joins TRBV11-3 to TRBJ2-7; D gene ambiguous. The V gene lost 3 bases and the J gene lost 4 bases, with 16 bases spanning the gap. The CDR3 extends over 15 amino acids. CDR1 and CDR2 (germline): SGHNT, YENEEA. The CDR3, as DNA: TGTGCCAGCAGCTTTCGGGCAGATATAGAATACGAGCAGTACTTC. It specifies CASSFRADIEYEQYF.

The chain couples TRBV5-1 to TRBJ2-5; D might be TRBD1 (6 bases). The CDR3 spans 19 residues. CDR1 SGHRS and CDR2 YFSETQ come from the germline V gene. V was cut by 0 bases and J by 1 base, with 22 bases left in between. DNA of the CDR3: TGCGCCAGCAGCTTGGAGGGGGACCCAAACCGACCCCCCCAAGAGACCCAGTACTTC. Its translation: CASSLEGDPNRPPQETQYF.

The rearrangement joins TRBV1 to TRBJ2-1; TRBD2, the table's D call, was not compared with the DNA. TRBV1 is labeled a pseudogene. CDR3 length: 15 amino acids. CDR3 protein: CTSSPPSGSDNEQFF. The CDR3 DNA follows: TGCACCAGCAGCCCCCCGTCCGGGAGCGACAATGAGCAGTTCTTC.

The chain uses TRBV19 and TRBJ1-3, with 7 bases aligning to TRBD1. This CDR3 has 16 residues. CDR1 is LNHDA, CDR2 SQIVND, per germline (reference sequence). V dropped 4 bases and J dropped 4; count of bases not matched to a gene: 10. The CDR3 DNA reads TGTGCCAGTAGTACCAAACAGGGGACGAGAGGAAACACCATATATTTT. Translated: CASSTKQGTRGNTIYF.

In DNA form, the CDR3 reads TGTGCCAGCTCACGCGGACAGGCTGGGGCCAACGTCCTGACTTTC. As protein: CASSRGQAGANVLTF. The rearrangement joins TRBV18 to TRBJ2-6; 7 nucleotides agree with TRBD1. The CDR3 is 15 residues long. Trimming cost V 4 bases and J 2 bases; bases outside gene matches: 2. CDR1 and CDR2 from the germline V gene are KGHSH and LQKENI.

The chain combines TRBV7-9 with TRBJ2-1, with D possibly being TRBD2 (6 bases). V shed 6 bases and J shed 0 bases, with 18 bases lying between them. CDR1 and CDR2 from the germline V gene are SEHNR and FQNEAQ (reference sequence). The CDR3 is 17 amino acids. CDR3 sequence reads: CASRAPAGQSSYNEQFF. The CDR3 region has the DNA TGTGCCAGCAGGGCCCCGGCGGGGCAAAGCTCCTACAATGAGCAGTTCTTC.

The rearrangement links TRBV5-1 to TRBJ2-3; D is uncertain. This CDR3 contains 15 residues. V was clipped by 5 bases and J by 0 bases, with 13 bases between them. From germline, CDR1 is SGHRS and CDR2 YFSETQ. The CDR3 region is CASRDLPSSTDTQYF. In DNA, the CDR3 is TGCGCCAGCAGAGACCTGCCCTCTAGCACAGATACGCAGTATTTT.

This chain joins TRBV7-9 and TRBJ2-3, with TRBD1 matching over 10 bases. Germline assignment: CDR1 SEHNR and CDR2 FQNEAQ (reference sequence). This CDR3 comprises 14 residues. Losses at the gene ends were 3 bases for V and 5 bases for J; bases not matched to a gene: 2. The CDR3, as DNA: TGTGCCAGCAGCTTGGGACAGGGGAAAGATACGCAGTATTTT. Translation: CASSLGQGKDTQYF.

The sample holds one count of this clone. The chain has TRBV5-1 and TRBJ2-1, with 11 nucleotides matching TRBD2. Germline CDR1 and CDR2: SGHRS and YFSETQ. The CDR3 sequence is 16 residues long. Trimming at V came to 4 bases and at J to 5 bases, leaving 8 bases not matched to a gene. CDR3 DNA sequence: TGCGCCAGCAGCCTCACAGGGACTAGCGGAGACAATGAGCAGTTCTTC. It translates to CASSLTGTSGDNEQFF.

The CDR3 spells CASSPNSYEQYF. As DNA, the CDR3 is TGTGCCAGCAGCCCAAACAGCTACGAGCAGTACTTC. The V call is TRBV9, the J call TRBJ2-7, with D hard to call. This CDR3 is built from 12 residues. V was trimmed by 4 bases and J by 3 bases, leaving 8 bases between them. Germline V CDR1 and CDR2: SGDLS, YYNGEE.

The chain employs TRBV21-1 and TRBJ2-7; TRBD2, as called in the table, went unchecked against the DNA. TRBV21-1 is annotated as a pseudogene. The CDR3 is 19 amino acids. CDR3 loop: CASSKALPAVAENPYEQYF. The CDR3 DNA follows: TGTGCCAGCAGCAAAGCGCTCCCCGCGGTAGCGGAGAACCCCTACGAGCAGTACTTC.

This chain joins TRBV18 and TRBJ1-1; D is uncertain. CDR1 is KGHSH and CDR2 is LQKENI in the germline V gene. This CDR3 has 15 amino acids. The germline V and J ends were trimmed by 3 bases and 4 bases, with 15 bases remaining between them. The CDR3 sequence: CASSPSTVLSTEAFF. For the CDR3, the DNA is TGTGCCAGCTCACCCTCCACGGTTCTGTCCACTGAAGCTTTCTTT.

This clone was recorded a few times. The rearrangement links TRBV19 to TRBJ1-4, with 8 positions matching TRBD1. The length of the CDR3 is 15 residues. J was trimmed by 4 bases and V by 1 base; bases with no gene match: 2. Germline CDR1 reads LNHDA; CDR2 reads SQIVND (reference sequence). The DNA for the CDR3 is TGTGCCAGTAGTATAGGGGACAGGAATAATGAAAAACTGTTTTTT. Amino acid sequence: CASSIGDRNNEKLFF.

The chain has TRBV19 and TRBJ1-3; D possibly corresponds to TRBD1 (6 bases). Germline CDR1 is LNHDA and CDR2 is SQIVND (reference sequence). This CDR3 comprises 15 residues. V was trimmed by 8 bases and J by 0 bases, leaving 14 bases between them. For the CDR3, the DNA is TGTGCCAGTTCCACCACAGGGACCTCTGGAAACACCATATATTTT. Protein: CASSTTGTSGNTIYF. Complete variable domain (other parts from reference TRBV19 and TRBJ1-3): DGGITQSPKYLFRKEGQNVTLSCEQNLNHDAMYWYRQDPGQGLRLIYYSQIVNDFQKGDIAEGYSVSREKKESFPLTVTSAQKNPTAFYLCASSTTGTSGNTIYFGEGSWLTVV.

This chain links TRBV5-1 with TRBJ1-1; TRBD1 agrees at 7 bases. The CDR3 extends over 16 amino acids. Trimming removed 4 bases from V and 1 base from J; junction bases left unmatched: 10. Germline-derived CDR1 and CDR2 are SGHRS and YFSETQ. The CDR3 reads CASSPDPGGQNTEAFF. The CDR3 DNA sequence: TGCGCCAGCAGCCCCGATCCAGGGGGACAGAACACTGAAGCTTTCTTT.

This clone was observed a few times. The chain carries TRBV4-1 and TRBJ2-1; D is possibly TRBD2 (5 bases). The CDR3 contains 14 residues. CDR1 MGHRA and CDR2 YSYEKL come from the germline V gene. V gave up 5 bases and J gave up 1 base, with 9 bases separating them. Here the CDR3 reads CASSSSQSYNEQFF. The CDR3 DNA reads TGCGCCAGCAGCTCTAGCCAATCCTACAATGAGCAGTTCTTC.

The chain couples TRBV18 to TRBJ2-1, with 10 bases lining up with TRBD1. Unmatched junction bases numbered 9, after V lost 0 bases and J lost 16 bases. Per germline, CDR1 KGHSH and CDR2 LQKENI. This CDR3 spans 14 amino acids. The CDR3 DNA reads TGTGCCAGCTCACCACCCGGGTCTGGGACAGGGGTTTTCTTC. Translating it yields CASSPPGSGTGVFF.

The chain joins TRBV5-1 to TRBJ2-1; 12 bases match TRBD2. The germline V gene has CDR1 SGHRS and CDR2 YFSETQ. J gave up 10 bases and V 0 bases, and 5 bases lay outside the gene matches. This CDR3 has 15 residues. CDR3 nucleotides: TGCGCCAGCAGCTTGGGCCTAGCGGGAGGGGTGGAGCAGTTCTTC. Translation: CASSLGLAGGVEQFF.

The chain has TRBV7-2 and TRBJ2-3, with unresolved D. Germline V gene data show CDR1 as SGHTA and CDR2 as FQGNSA. The V end lost 2 bases, the J end lost 8 bases, and 11 bases lay between the germline ends. CDR3 length: 13 amino acids. CDR3 coding DNA: TGTGCCAGCAGCTTAACCGGTTCGGTTACGCAGTATTTT. Translation gives CASSLTGSVTQYF.